The 11 T cell receptor beta chains below were found in one sample sequenced in a study of T cell responses to AZD1222 COVID-19 vaccine. Only in-frame clones appear in the TCRdb table, and some are missing; sequencing was by immunoSEQ multiplex PCR. The sample lists tens of thousands of clones, 92% occurring once. Sequenced material: peripheral blood, taken on day 0 of AZD1222 vaccination. These TCRs come from an adult in good health.

This chain links TRBV7-6 with TRBJ2-7; D call uncertain. Germline lookup yields CDR1 SGHVS and CDR2 FNYEAQ. The V and J ends lost 1 base and 2 bases respectively, with 12 bases between them. The length of the CDR3 is 15 residues. The CDR3 coding sequence is TGTGCCAGCAGCTTAGATGCCGGGTTAACCTACGAGCAGTACTTC. Translation gives CASSLDAGLTYEQYF.

V usage is TRBV28 and J usage is TRBJ1-6; 8 nucleotides agree with TRBD1. The length of the CDR3 is 18 residues. The germline V gene has CDR1 MDHEN and CDR2 SYDVKM. With 5 bases clipped from V and 5 bases from J, the junction kept 14 bases outside the gene matches. The CDR3 coding sequence is TGTGCCAGCAGTCCACCACTCAAGGACAGGGTGGATAATTCACCCCTCCACTTT. Translated, it gives CASSPPLKDRVDNSPLHF.

The chain joins TRBV19 to TRBJ2-1; TRBD1 matches at 10 bases. This CDR3 is built from 14 residues. Trimming removed 4 bases from V and 9 bases from J; junction bases left unmatched: 6. The V gene's germline CDR1 is LNHDA and CDR2 SQIVND (reference sequence). CDR3 in amino acids: CASSTKDRGTEQFF. CDR3 DNA sequence: TGTGCCAGTAGTACGAAGGACAGGGGGACTGAGCAGTTCTTC. Looking up the rest from reference TRBV19 and TRBJ2-1 gives the full variable domain: DGGITQSPKYLFRKEGQNVTLSCEQNLNHDAMYWYRQDPGQGLRLIYYSQIVNDFQKGDIAEGYSVSREKKESFPLTVTSAQKNPTAFYLCASSTKDRGTEQFFGPGTRLTVL.

This clone occurred once. The J gene is TRBJ2-1, the V gene TRBV4-2; D remains unclear. The germline CDR1 and CDR2 sequences are LGHNA and YNFKEQ. Trimming shortened V by 4 bases and J by 4 bases, and 5 bases separated the two germline ends. CDR3 length equals 12 residues. CDR3: CASSPLYNEQFF. In nucleotides, the CDR3 is TGTGCCAGCAGCCCCTTATACAATGAGCAGTTCTTC.

This chain links TRBV28 with TRBJ2-7; D is uncertain. The length of the CDR3 is 16 residues. The V end lost 2 bases, the J end lost 3 bases, and 17 bases lay between the germline ends. Germline V gives CDR1 MDHEN, CDR2 SYDVKM. CDR3 sequence (DNA): TGTGCCAGCAGTTTAGGGTTCGGTCGGGCAGTCTACGAGCAGTACTTC. This translates into CASSLGFGRAVYEQYF.

This chain links TRBV2 with TRBJ2-7; 13 bases match TRBD2. Germline V gene sequence: CDR1 SNHLY, CDR2 FYNNEI. The CDR3 has 14 residues. The ends lost 2 bases at V and 10 bases at J; junction bases unmatched: 5. DNA for the CDR3: TGTGCCAGCAGTGAATTACTAGCGGGAGGGGACCAGTACTTC. This codes for CASSELLAGGDQYF.

The J gene is TRBJ2-3, the V gene TRBV11-2; the D is unclear. Per germline, CDR1 SGHAT and CDR2 FQNNGV. Trimming left V 2 bases short and J 4 bases short, with 10 bases between. This CDR3 spans 14 amino acids. DNA for the CDR3: TGTGCCAGCAGCTTACACAGCCTCGCAGATACGCAGTATTTT. This encodes CASSLHSLADTQYF.

The rearrangement uses TRBV18 and TRBJ2-1, with D unresolved. The CDR3 length is 13 residues. CDR1 and CDR2 (germline): KGHSH, LQKENI. V was clipped by 1 base and J by 6 bases, with 7 bases between them. The chain's CDR3 is CASSPLGPNEQFF. CDR3 coding DNA: TGTGCCAGCTCACCACTTGGCCCCAATGAGCAGTTCTTC.

This chain uses TRBV29-1 with TRBJ1-1, with D perhaps TRBD1 (5 bases). CDR3 length: 15 amino acids. Trimming left V 5 bases short and J 0 bases short, with 16 bases between. Germline values: CDR1 SQVTM, CDR2 ANQGSEA. CDR3 residues: CSVSAGWGMNTEAFF. In DNA form, the CDR3 reads TGCAGCGTTAGTGCGGGCTGGGGGATGAACACTGAAGCTTTCTTT.

The chain carries TRBV7-9 and TRBJ2-6; D is unresolved. The V end was cut by 1 base, the J end by 0 bases, with 7 bases between. The germline gives CDR1 SEHNR, CDR2 FQNEAQ (reference sequence). This CDR3 is built from 16 residues. The CDR3 sequence: CASSLGPASGANVLTF. For the CDR3, the DNA is TGTGCCAGCAGCTTAGGCCCAGCCTCTGGGGCCAACGTCCTGACTTTC.

The genes are TRBV9 and TRBJ2-4; D call uncertain. Germline lookup yields CDR1 SGDLS and CDR2 YYNGEE. The CDR3 is made up of 13 amino acids. Trimming stripped 0 bases from V and 7 bases from J, with 8 bases between. CDR3 sequence: CASSVGSSNIQYF. The CDR3, as DNA: TGTGCCAGCAGCGTAGGATCTAGTAACATTCAGTACTTC.